Each of the 29 T cell receptor beta chains below was sequenced from the same sample in a study of blood T cell repertoires in COVID-19. Assay used: immunoSEQ multiplex PCR; TCRdb lists only in-frame clones, some missing. The data hold 150,000 to 200,000 clones, with 80% to 90% observed a single time. Sequenced: peripheral blood. The origin of the receptors is a man between 18 and 35 years old who had recovered from COVID-19.

The chain carries TRBV5-5 and TRBJ1-6, with D perhaps TRBD1 (5 bases). V dropped 4 bases and J dropped 0 bases, with 14 bases sitting between them. This CDR3 has 17 amino acids. From germline, CDR1 is SGHKS and CDR2 YYEKEE (reference sequence). CDR3 region: CASSTPGQSSYNSPLHF. The CDR3 DNA follows: TGTGCCAGCAGCACTCCAGGGCAGAGCTCCTATAATTCACCCCTCCACTTT.

Written as DNA, the CDR3 is TGCAGCGTTCGGACAGGGGAGGATGGCTACACCTTC. This translates into CSVRTGEDGYTF. J is TRBJ1-2 and V is TRBV29-1, with 9 bases that match TRBD1. The CDR3 has 12 amino acids. Per the germline V gene, CDR1 is SQVTM and CDR2 is ANQGSEA. Germline trimming cut 5 bases from V and 6 bases from J; bases unmatched to any gene: 4.

This clone has only a few counts. The V and J genes are TRBV6-2 or TRBV6-3 and TRBJ1-1; D remains unclear. Germline V gene lookup returns CDR1 MNHEY and CDR2 SVGEGT. The CDR3 is 14 amino acids. V shed 4 bases and J shed 4 bases, with 13 bases lying between them. Here the CDR3 DNA reads TGTGCCAGCAGTTCCCTTTTCCGGGGCACTGAAGCTTTCTTT. This gives the protein CASSSLFRGTEAFF.

The chain carries TRBV4-3 and TRBJ2-7; D may be TRBD2 (6 bases). The germline V gene encodes CDR1 LGHNA and CDR2 YSLEER. Trimming removed 0 bases from V and 5 bases from J, with 8 bases in between. CDR3 size: 13 residues. CDR3 region: CASSQERRDEQYF. In nucleotides, the CDR3 is TGCGCCAGCAGCCAAGAACGGAGGGACGAGCAGTACTTC.

The chain uses TRBV7-9 and TRBJ1-2; 10 bases map to TRBD1. Germline V gene lookup returns CDR1 SEHNR and CDR2 FQNEAQ (reference sequence). The CDR3 is 16 residues long. V lost 5 bases, J lost 1 base, and 7 bases stayed unmatched. The CDR3 here is CASSRGTGAVNYGYTF. CDR3 nucleotides: TGTGCCAGCAGCCGGGGGACAGGGGCAGTTAACTATGGCTACACCTTC.

The chain combines TRBV18 with TRBJ2-1; 13 nucleotides match TRBD2. The CDR3 length is 15 residues. The V gene's germline CDR1 is KGHSH and CDR2 LQKENI. V shed 3 bases and J 9 bases; nucleotides not matched to a gene: 5. The chain's CDR3 is CASSPRTSGSREQFF. The CDR3, as DNA: TGTGCCAGCTCACCTCGGACTAGCGGGAGTCGTGAGCAGTTCTTC.

The genes are TRBV7-9 and TRBJ2-3; maybe TRBD2 (6 bases). Trimming pared 0 bases from V and 5 bases from J, leaving 9 bases between. This CDR3 region has 14 residues. CDR1 is SEHNR and CDR2 is FQNEAQ in the germline V gene (reference sequence). The CDR3 bases are TGTGCCAGCAGCTTAGCCCGGGAGATAGATACGCAGTATTTT. It encodes CASSLAREIDTQYF.

The chain recombines TRBV7-9 with TRBJ2-4; D is undetermined. Per the germline V gene, CDR1 is SEHNR and CDR2 is FQNEAQ (reference sequence). V was clipped by 1 base and J by 13 bases, with 8 bases between them. The CDR3 covers 11 residues. The CDR3 here is CASSLENLQYF. In DNA form, the CDR3 reads TGTGCCAGCAGCTTAGAGAACCTACAGTACTTC.

This chain links TRBV5-4 with TRBJ2-5, with TRBD2 matching 7 bases. Germline trimming cut 2 bases from V and 1 base from J; bases unmatched to any gene: 2. The germline V gene encodes CDR1 SGHNT and CDR2 YYREEE (reference sequence). This CDR3 region has 14 residues. CDR3 residues: CASSFRTSQETQYF. The CDR3 nucleotides read TGTGCCAGCAGCTTCAGGACTAGCCAAGAGACCCAGTACTTC.

V is TRBV4-3 and J is TRBJ1-1; 7 bases align to TRBD1. After removal of 4 bases from V and 4 bases from J, the junction contained 6 bases not matched to a gene. This CDR3 is 14 amino acids long. The V gene's germline CDR1 is LGHNA and CDR2 YSLEER. CDR3 DNA sequence: TGCGCCAGCAGCCTCACAGGGGTGGGCACTGAAGCTTTCTTT. This gives the protein CASSLTGVGTEAFF.

The gene calls are TRBV12-3 or TRBV12-4 and TRBJ2-2; no clear D. The CDR3 loop spans 12 amino acids. V lost 3 bases and J lost 6, with 5 bases in between. CDR3 nucleotide sequence: TGTGCCAGCAGTTTTAATTCCGGGGAGCTGTTTTTT. It codes for CASSFNSGELFF.

The chain recombines TRBV3-1 (or the pseudogene TRBV3-2) with TRBJ2-7; 9 nucleotides line up with TRBD2. The germline gives CDR1 LGHDT, CDR2 YNNKEL (reference sequence). The CDR3 covers 15 residues. V shed 1 base, J shed 4 bases, and the junction held 5 bases outside the gene matches. CDR3 sequence: CASSQVASGTYEQYF. CDR3 DNA: TGTGCCAGCAGCCAAGTTGCTAGCGGGACTTACGAGCAGTACTTC.

V is TRBV27 and J is TRBJ1-1; 8 bases are shared with TRBD1. Germline CDR1 is MNHEY and CDR2 is SMNVEV (reference sequence). After removal of 3 bases from V and 4 bases from J, the junction contained 4 bases not matched to a gene. The CDR3 has 14 amino acids. The CDR3 nucleotides read TGTGCCAGCAGTTTGTACGACAGGGGCACTGAAGCTTTCTTT. Residues: CASSLYDRGTEAFF.

V and J are TRBV11-2 and TRBJ2-1, with no clear D. This CDR3 contains 15 residues. Trimming pared 1 base from V and 8 bases from J, leaving 15 bases between. CDR1 SGHAT and CDR2 FQNNGV come from the germline V gene. The CDR3 DNA sequence: TGTGCCAGCAGCTTAGTTGTCGGCAGGAATGATGAGCAGTTCTTC. Residues: CASSLVVGRNDEQFF.

J is TRBJ2-7 and V is TRBV9, with TRBD1 identical over 12 bases. Per germline, CDR1 SGDLS and CDR2 YYNGEE. J lost 5 bases, V lost 0 bases, and 3 bases had no gene match. This CDR3 is built from 15 residues. CDR3 nucleotides: TGTGCCAGCAGCGTAGTAGGGACAGGGGGCGACGAGCAGTACTTC. Amino acids: CASSVVGTGGDEQYF.

The J gene is TRBJ1-5, the V gene TRBV5-6, with TRBD1 as a possible D gene (5 bases). The CDR3 consists of 14 residues. Trimming left V 4 bases short and J 7 bases short, with 15 bases between. Germline CDR1 SGHDT, CDR2 YYEEEE. The CDR3 spells CASSPGRVDQPQHF. CDR3 sequence (DNA): TGTGCCAGCAGCCCTGGCAGGGTCGACCAGCCCCAGCATTTT.

The V and J genes are TRBV2 and TRBJ1-5, with TRBD1 as a possible D gene (5 bases). The V and J ends lost 7 bases and 0 bases respectively, with 13 bases between them. The CDR3 runs 15 residues. Germline V gene lookup returns CDR1 SNHLY and CDR2 FYNNEI. The CDR3 region has the DNA TGTGCCAGCACCGACAGCCTCGTTAGCAATCAGCCCCAGCATTTT. The encoded protein is CASTDSLVSNQPQHF.

J is TRBJ2-3 and V is TRBV9; TRBD2 matches 7 bases. The CDR3 has 14 amino acids. J lost 6 bases, V lost 0 bases, and 4 bases had no gene match. Germline V CDR1 and CDR2: SGDLS, YYNGEE. CDR3 nucleotides: TGTGCCAGCAGCGTAGGCGGGAGCGGTGATACGCAGTATTTT. As protein: CASSVGGSGDTQYF. Full variable domain (missing parts from reference TRBV9 and TRBJ2-3): DSGVTQTPKHLITATGQRVTLRCSPRSGDLSVYWYQQSLDQGLQFLIQYYNGEERAKGNILERFSAQQFPDLHSELNLSSLELGDSALYFCASSVGGSGDTQYFGPGTRLTVL.

The rearrangement links TRBV27 to TRBJ1-5; D is unclear. The CDR3 runs 13 residues. Trimming left V 0 bases short and J 9 bases short, with 9 bases between. Germline V gene sequence: CDR1 MNHEY, CDR2 SMNVEV (reference sequence). As DNA, the CDR3 is TGTGCCAGCAGTTTATCGCTTGGCGGGCCCCAGCATTTT. Translating gives CASSLSLGGPQHF.

The genes are TRBV4-3 and TRBJ2-2; TRBD2 might be the D (5 bases). CDR1 LGHNA and CDR2 YSLEER come from the germline V gene. The length of the CDR3 is 15 residues. The germline V and J ends were trimmed by 3 bases and 5 bases, with 13 bases remaining between them. CDR3: CASSQLSAGTGELFF. The CDR3 region has the DNA TGCGCCAGCAGCCAGCTTAGCGCAGGAACCGGGGAGCTGTTTTTT.

The genes are TRBV12-3 or TRBV12-4 and TRBJ1-1, with D possibly being TRBD1 (6 bases). The germline V and J ends were trimmed by 5 bases and 3 bases, with 10 bases remaining between them. The CDR3 spans 13 residues. CDR3 residues: CASSPRGYTEAFF. The CDR3 DNA sequence: TGTGCCAGCAGTCCGAGGGGGTACACTGAAGCTTTCTTT.

J is TRBJ2-1 and V is TRBV6-5, with TRBD1 identical over 9 bases. CDR1 MNHEY and CDR2 SVGAGI come from the germline V gene. The CDR3 runs to 13 residues. The ends lost 6 bases at V and 9 bases at J; junction bases unmatched: 6. The CDR3 is CASSPQGASEQFF. CDR3 sequence (DNA): TGTGCCAGCAGCCCACAGGGGGCGAGTGAGCAGTTCTTC.

The chain combines TRBV18 with TRBJ1-1, with a weak D call TRBD1 (6 bases). The germline CDR1 and CDR2 sequences are KGHSH and LQKENI. The CDR3 has 14 amino acids. Between the trimmed V and J ends, which lost 3 bases and 7 bases, there was a span of 15 bases. As DNA, the CDR3 is TGTGCCAGCTCACCGGTTGGGCAGGGGTATGAAGCTTTCTTT. Encoded protein: CASSPVGQGYEAFF.

The chain links TRBV5-3 to TRBJ2-7; TRBD1 matches at 7 bases. TRBV5-3 is an ORF, and what it does is uncertain. The CDR3 loop spans 13 amino acids. V lost 4 bases to trimming and J lost 2 bases; unmatched junction nucleotides: 3. The CDR3 sequence is CARSPGQPYEQYF. The CDR3, as DNA: TGTGCCAGAAGCCCGGGACAGCCCTACGAGCAGTACTTC.

In its sample, this clone was seen once. The chain employs TRBV2 and TRBJ1-5, with a possible D match to TRBD1 (6 bases). From germline, CDR1 is SNHLY and CDR2 FYNNEI. V shed 10 bases and J shed 7 bases, with 23 bases lying between them. The CDR3 covers 15 residues. Written as DNA, the CDR3 is TGTGCCACGCAGAGGGAGGGGGAGGGGAACCAGCCCCAGCATTTT. This translates into CATQREGEGNQPQHF.

This clone was seen once. V usage is TRBV5-4 and J usage is TRBJ2-1, with 7 bases identical to TRBD2. The junction had 8 bases not matched to a gene; V was cut back by 2 bases and J by 0 bases. CDR1 is SGHNT, CDR2 YYREEE, per germline (reference sequence). CDR3 length equals 17 residues. For the CDR3, the DNA is TGTGCCAGCAGCTTTGGGAGGGTATATAGCTCCTACAATGAGCAGTTCTTC. Protein: CASSFGRVYSSYNEQFF.

The genes are TRBV7-2 and TRBJ2-7; possible D gene TRBD1, 6 bases. The CDR3 contains 16 residues. Trimming took off 5 bases at V and 3 bases at J, with 20 bases between the two ends. Germline CDR1 reads SGHTA; CDR2 reads FQGNSA. CDR3 region: CASSPRLRGGSYEQYF. The CDR3 DNA reads TGTGCCAGCAGCCCCCGCCTCAGGGGTGGGAGCTACGAGCAGTACTTC.

This clone was seen once. The rearrangement links TRBV19 to TRBJ1-5; D not certain. This CDR3 has 12 amino acids. V lost 2 bases, J lost 5 bases, and 4 bases lay in between. Germline values: CDR1 LNHDA, CDR2 SQIVND (reference sequence). In DNA form, the CDR3 reads TGTGCCAGTAGTATACTCTATCAGCCCCAGCATTTT. This encodes CASSILYQPQHF.

The chain has TRBV7-6 and TRBJ1-5, with a possible D match to TRBD1 (6 bases). The CDR3 spans 15 residues. CDR1 SGHVS and CDR2 FNYEAQ come from the germline V gene. V was clipped by 3 bases and J by 1 base, with 10 bases between them. CDR3 coding DNA: TGTGCCAGCAGCTTGGGGGCGGCGAGCAATCAGCCCCAGCATTTT. It encodes CASSLGAASNQPQHF.